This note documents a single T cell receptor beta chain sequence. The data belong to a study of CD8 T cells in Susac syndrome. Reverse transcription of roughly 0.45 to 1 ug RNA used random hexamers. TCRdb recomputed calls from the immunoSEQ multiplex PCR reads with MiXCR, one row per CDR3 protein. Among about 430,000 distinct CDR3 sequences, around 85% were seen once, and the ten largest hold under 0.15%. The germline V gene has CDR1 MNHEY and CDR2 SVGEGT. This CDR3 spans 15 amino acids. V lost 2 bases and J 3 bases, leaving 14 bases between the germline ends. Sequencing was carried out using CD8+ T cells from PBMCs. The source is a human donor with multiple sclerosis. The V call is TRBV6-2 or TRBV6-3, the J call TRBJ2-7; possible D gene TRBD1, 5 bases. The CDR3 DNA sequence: TGTGCCAGCAGTTACCCCAGTGGGGCCTACTACGAGCAGTACTTC. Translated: CASSYPSGAYYEQYF.